These 14 T cell receptor beta chains were sequenced from one sample in a study of identical twins. Using its own MiXCR run on the 5' RACE reads, TCRdb lists one record per CDR3 protein. Of about 340,000 distinct CDR3 sequences in the sample, about 12% were seen once. The sample also formed part of further work on yellow fever vaccine responses in identical twins.

The specimen sequenced was CD8+ T cells sorted from blood. The receptors were sampled from a young woman in good health.

This clonotype turned up a few times. The V call is TRBV27, the J call TRBJ2-3; weak D call: TRBD1 (6 bases). In germline, CDR1 is MNHEY, CDR2 SMNVEV (reference sequence). The CDR3 extends over 15 amino acids. The CDR3 here is CANLPRAGGTDTQYF. As DNA, the CDR3 is TGTGCTAACCTTCCCAGGGCAGGGGGCACAGATACGCAGTATTTT.

This clonotype was picked up a small number of times. The chain links TRBV20-1 to TRBJ2-7; 8 nucleotides line up with TRBD1. Looked up from germline, CDR1 is DFQATT and CDR2 is SNEGSKA (reference sequence). The V and J ends lost 6 bases and 3 bases, in that order; junction bases with no gene match: 7. The CDR3 length is 13 residues. The CDR3 nucleotides are TGCAGTGCCCTAGGACAGGGCAGCTACGAGCAGTACTTC. Translation gives CSALGQGSYEQYF.

There are a few counts of this clonotype. The V call is TRBV9, the J call TRBJ2-5; D remains unclear. This CDR3 has 14 residues. Germline V gene data show CDR1 as SGDLS and CDR2 as YYNGEE. Deletions cut 0 bases from V and 2 bases from J, with 8 bases between. The CDR3 nucleotides read TGTGCCAGCAGCGTAGGGGCGGTACAAGAGACCCAGTACTTC. Translated, it gives CASSVGAVQETQYF.

This clonotype was seen only a few times. V usage is TRBV11-2 and J usage is TRBJ2-7, with TRBD2 identical over 11 bases. CDR1 SGHAT and CDR2 FQNNGV come from the germline V gene. This CDR3 is 17 amino acids long. The V and J ends lost 1 base and 1 base, in that order; junction bases with no gene match: 6. The CDR3 sequence: CASSLVGGLADSYEQYV. CDR3 sequence (DNA): TGTGCCAGCAGCTTAGTGGGGGGACTAGCGGATTCCTACGAGCAGTACGTC.

This clonotype occurred many times. V and J are TRBV12-3 or TRBV12-4 and TRBJ1-6; D is perhaps TRBD1 (5 bases). Trimming cost V 6 bases and J 5 bases, with 11 bases left between them. The CDR3 runs to 14 residues. CDR3 sequence reads: CASSPRQNNSPLHF. The CDR3 DNA follows: TGTGCCAGCAGCCCCAGACAGAATAATTCACCCCTCCACTTT.

The chain uses TRBV9 and TRBJ2-2, with 7 bases identical to TRBD2. CDR3 length equals 16 residues. CDR1 and CDR2 from the germline V gene are SGDLS and YYNGEE. The V and J ends lost 4 bases and 1 base, in that order; junction bases with no gene match: 7. The CDR3 is CASSPSGARNTGELFF. The CDR3 bases are TGTGCCAGCAGCCCAAGCGGGGCACGGAACACCGGGGAGCTGTTTTTT.

V is TRBV7-2 and J is TRBJ2-1; possibly TRBD2 for D (5 bases). This CDR3 has 15 amino acids. Germline CDR1 SGHTA, CDR2 FQGNSA. V lost 4 bases and J lost 0, with 10 bases in between. The CDR3 bases are TGTGCCAGCAGCTCGAGCGGAGACTCCTACAATGAGCAGTTCTTC. Its protein is CASSSSGDSYNEQFF.

The CDR3 DNA is TGTGCCAGCAGTTTATTGGCTGCGAGCTCCTACAATGAGCAGTTCTTC. Its translation is CASSLLAASSYNEQFF. The V and J genes are TRBV12-3 or TRBV12-4 and TRBJ2-1, with D unresolved. The CDR3 covers 16 residues. V was shortened by 2 bases and J by 0 bases, with 11 bases between the two germline ends.

About this clonotype: The DNA is left out, because the CDR3 cannot be placed on it with certainty; the CDR3 is given as TCRdb lists it. The chain joins TRBV27 to TRBJ2-2; whether TRBD1, the table's D call, matches the DNA was not checked. The CDR3 length equals 19 residues, ends included. Germline lookup yields CDR1 MNHEY and CDR2 SMNVEV (reference sequence). CDR3 loop: CASSLSSGGGPRTPGSCFF.

The genes are TRBV24-1 and TRBJ2-2, with unresolved D. With 0 bases removed from V and 8 bases from J, the gap between germline ends came to 3 bases. The CDR3 is 12 residues long. Germline loops: CDR1 KGHDR, CDR2 SFDVKD. The CDR3 DNA is TGTGCCACCAGTGATTTGCTTGGGGAGCTGTTTTTT. Residues: CATSDLLGELFF.

V gene TRBV15 combines with J gene TRBJ2-5; 9 bases are shared with TRBD1. The V gene end was trimmed by 2 bases and the J gene end by 5 bases; junction bases not matched to a gene: 9. Germline assignment: CDR1 LNHNV and CDR2 YYDKDF (reference sequence). The CDR3 consists of 16 residues. The CDR3 loop is CATSRSGQGGLETQYF. The DNA for the CDR3 is TGTGCCACCAGCAGATCGGGACAGGGCGGGTTGGAGACCCAGTACTTC.

This clonotype has just a few counts. The CDR3 region is CASSEKQGFYEQYF. For the CDR3, the DNA is TGCGCCAGCAGCGAGAAACAGGGTTTCTACGAGCAGTACTTC. The chain has TRBV5-1 and TRBJ2-7; D might be TRBD1 (6 bases). The CDR3 is 14 amino acids. Trimming removed 4 bases at V and 3 bases at J, with 14 bases between. Looked up from germline, CDR1 is SGHRS and CDR2 is YFSETQ.

The chain recombines TRBV5-1 with TRBJ2-5, with TRBD2 matching 10 bases. V lost 4 bases, J lost 1 base, and 4 bases stayed unmatched. Germline values: CDR1 SGHRS, CDR2 YFSETQ. This CDR3 has 15 residues. This chain's CDR3 is CASSAWTSGQETQYF. The CDR3 nucleotides read TGCGCCAGCAGCGCATGGACTAGCGGCCAAGAGACCCAGTACTTC.

This clonotype came up many times. This chain connects TRBV5-1 to TRBJ2-1; TRBD2 matches 8 bases. CDR3 size: 15 residues. Germline V gives CDR1 SGHRS, CDR2 YFSETQ. V dropped 0 bases and J dropped 7; count of bases not matched to a gene: 6. Here the CDR3 DNA reads TGCGCCAGCAGCTTGGCGGCGGGAGGCGGGAATGAGCAGTTCTTC. As protein: CASSLAAGGGNEQFF.